The 30 T cell receptor beta chains below all came from one sample that was sequenced in a study of blood T cell repertoires in COVID-19. Sequencing was performed with immunoSEQ multiplex PCR; in TCRdb, only in-frame clones are kept and a portion is missing. Of approximately 320,000 clones detected, around 92% appear once; the ten largest clones hold around 10%. Sequences were obtained from peripheral blood. The receptors derive from a woman in her thirties with COVID-19, enrolled during active disease.

This chain links TRBV7-9 with TRBJ1-3, with D maybe TRBD1 (5 bases). The V end was cut by 5 bases, the J end by 3 bases, with 14 bases between. The length of the CDR3 is 15 residues. Germline V gene sequence: CDR1 SEHNR, CDR2 FQNEAQ (reference sequence). The CDR3 loop reads CASSPQGANGNTIYF. The DNA of the CDR3 is TGTGCCAGCAGCCCTCAAGGGGCTAATGGAAACACCATATATTTT.

The V and J genes are TRBV19 and TRBJ1-2, with D possibly being TRBD1 (5 bases). Trimming stripped 3 bases from V and 8 bases from J, with 13 bases between. Germline loops: CDR1 LNHDA, CDR2 SQIVND (reference sequence). The CDR3 runs to 13 residues. The CDR3 here is CASSIGGSYGYTF. CDR3 bases: TGTGCCAGTAGTATTGGGGGGTCCTACGGCTACACCTTC.

The chain couples TRBV5-5 to TRBJ2-6; tentative D call: TRBD1 (5 bases). V was cut by 1 base and J by 10 bases, with 15 bases left in between. The CDR3 is 15 residues long. Germline V gene sequence: CDR1 SGHKS, CDR2 YYEKEE (reference sequence). Here the CDR3 reads CASSLQGFLPNVLTF. The DNA of the CDR3 is TGTGCCAGCAGCTTGCAGGGATTCTTGCCAAACGTCCTGACTTTC. The variable domain in full, with the rest retrieved from reference TRBV5-5 and TRBJ2-6, is DAGVTQSPTHLIKTRGQQVTLRCSPISGHKSVSWYQQVLGQGPQFIFQYYEKEERGRGNFPDRFSARQFPNYSSELNVNALLLGDSALYLCASSLQGFLPNVLTFGAGSRLTVL.

As for this clone: Other DNA sequences in this sample translate to the same CDR3. The chain couples TRBV18 to TRBJ1-1, with TRBD1 identical over 8 bases. CDR3 length: 14 residues. From germline, CDR1 is KGHSH and CDR2 LQKENI. V was clipped by 3 bases and J by 1 base; unmatched bases: 1. The CDR3 sequence is CASSPGTGNTEAFF. The DNA of the CDR3 is TGTGCCAGCTCACCCGGGACAGGGAACACTGAAGCTTTCTTT.

V usage is TRBV13 and J usage is TRBJ1-1; D not resolved. From germline, CDR1 is PRHDT and CDR2 FYEKMQ (reference sequence). V was shortened by 5 bases and J by 3 bases, with 10 bases between the two germline ends. The CDR3 consists of 13 residues. CDR3 coding DNA: TGTGCCAGCAGCCCGGACTCGGACACTGAAGCTTTCTTT. It codes for CASSPDSDTEAFF.

The V call is TRBV7-9, the J call TRBJ2-3; 9 positions match TRBD2. Trimming removed 11 bases from V and 4 bases from J; junction bases left unmatched: 7. This CDR3 region has 13 residues. The germline V gene has CDR1 SEHNR and CDR2 FQNEAQ (reference sequence). The CDR3: CASGAGGPDTQYF. Here the CDR3 DNA reads TGTGCCTCTGGGGCGGGGGGGCCAGATACGCAGTATTTT.

J is TRBJ1-2 and V is TRBV28, with no clear D. The CDR3 totals 12 residues. Germline-derived CDR1 and CDR2 are MDHEN and SYDVKM. The ends were cut back, 6 bases at V and 4 bases at J, with 9 bases in the middle. CDR3 sequence reads: CASRDSRYGYTF. The CDR3 DNA reads as TGTGCCAGCAGGGACTCTCGCTATGGCTACACCTTC.

The J gene is TRBJ1-2, the V gene TRBV28; D not certain. The CDR3 runs 14 residues. V lost 6 bases and J 2 bases, leaving 13 bases between the germline ends. The germline CDR1 and CDR2 sequences are MDHEN and SYDVKM. The CDR3 DNA follows: TGTGCCAGCAGCCCCGGCGGGGAGAACTATGGCTACACCTTC. Translating it yields CASSPGGENYGYTF.

The chain has TRBV18 and TRBJ1-4, with 7 positions matching TRBD1. After removal of 4 bases from V and 2 bases from J, the junction contained 4 bases not matched to a gene. In germline, CDR1 is KGHSH, CDR2 LQKENI. CDR3 size: 15 residues. CDR3 region: CASSQGAHTNEKLFF. For the CDR3, the DNA is TGTGCCAGCTCACAGGGGGCGCATACTAATGAAAAACTGTTTTTT.

This clone has just one count. The chain employs TRBV5-1 and TRBJ1-6; TRBD1 aligns across 9 bases. The CDR3 length is 14 residues. The germline V gene has CDR1 SGHRS and CDR2 YFSETQ. V lost 2 bases and J lost 10; bases outside the gene matches: 4. The CDR3 DNA follows: TGCGCCAGCAGCTTCGGGACAGGGAGATCACCCCTCCACTTT. Translating it yields CASSFGTGRSPLHF.

The V call is TRBV27, the J call TRBJ2-5, with D possibly being TRBD1 (5 bases). Looked up from germline, CDR1 is MNHEY and CDR2 is SMNVEV (reference sequence). The V gene lost 6 bases and the J gene lost 1 base, with 15 bases spanning the gap. The CDR3 has 15 residues. The CDR3 DNA reads as TGTGCCAGCAGGCCTTTCACCCAGGGCCAAGAGACCCAGTACTTC. Translated: CASRPFTQGQETQYF.

The CDR3 spells CASSRDLGEQYF. The CDR3 DNA reads as TGTGCCAGCAGCCGGGACTTAGGCGAGCAGTACTTC. The rearrangement links TRBV6-6 to TRBJ2-7; weak D call: TRBD2 (6 bases). This CDR3 has 12 amino acids. V gave up 6 bases and J gave up 6 bases, with 12 bases separating them. Germline V gene lookup returns CDR1 MNHNY and CDR2 SVGAGI (reference sequence).

J is TRBJ1-5 and V is TRBV19, with D unclear. Trimming took 3 bases from V and 3 from J, leaving 12 bases between them. Germline CDR1 LNHDA, CDR2 SQIVND (reference sequence). This CDR3 region has 15 residues. The CDR3: CASSISPLNNQPQHF. The CDR3 DNA reads as TGTGCCAGTAGTATTTCCCCACTCAACAATCAGCCCCAGCATTTT.

V usage is TRBV7-2 and J usage is TRBJ1-2; D uncertain. CDR3 size: 14 residues. CDR1 and CDR2 from the germline V gene are SGHTA and FQGNSA. Trimming stripped 1 base from V and 4 bases from J, with 10 bases between. The CDR3 bases are TGTGCCAGCAGCTTAGTTCACCAGGCCTATGGCTACACCTTC. It translates to CASSLVHQAYGYTF.

In DNA form, the CDR3 reads TGTGCCAGCAAGACAGGGGTCCCTTCTTTCGCCGGGGAGCTGTTTTTT. Its translation: CASKTGVPSFAGELFF. V gene TRBV19 combines with J gene TRBJ2-2; TRBD1 matches at 8 bases. From germline, CDR1 is LNHDA and CDR2 SQIVND (reference sequence). The CDR3 covers 16 residues. V trimming: 9 bases; J trimming: 6 bases; junction bases outside the gene matches: 15.

The chain links TRBV4-1 to TRBJ1-5, with D tentatively TRBD1 (6 bases). The ends were cut back, 2 bases at V and 7 bases at J, with 15 bases in the middle. The CDR3 is made up of 15 amino acids. Germline V lookup: CDR1 MGHRA, CDR2 YSYEKL. CDR3 in amino acids: CASSQRGGARQPQHF. The CDR3 DNA is TGCGCCAGCAGCCAACGGGGGGGGGCGCGGCAGCCCCAGCATTTT.

V and J are TRBV5-1 and TRBJ2-5; 14 nucleotides match TRBD2. This CDR3 has 16 residues. The germline V gene encodes CDR1 SGHRS and CDR2 YFSETQ. After removal of 4 bases from V and 1 base from J, the junction contained 3 bases not matched to a gene. The CDR3 sequence: CASSRTSGGPQETQYF. CDR3 nucleotide sequence: TGCGCCAGCAGCCGGACTAGCGGGGGGCCCCAAGAGACCCAGTACTTC. The full variable domain, rest sourced from reference TRBV5-1 and TRBJ2-5, is KAGVTQTPRYLIKTRGQQVTLSCSPISGHRSVSWYQQTPGQGLQFLFEYFSETQRNKGNFPGRFSGRQFSNSRSEMNVSTLELGDSALYLCASSRTSGGPQETQYFGPGTRLLVL.

The chain combines TRBV12-3 or TRBV12-4 with TRBJ1-3; D unresolved. Trimming took 3 bases from V and 8 from J, leaving 8 bases between them. This CDR3 has 12 residues. CDR3 sequence reads: CASSFPSDTIYF. The CDR3 DNA is TGTGCCAGCAGTTTCCCTTCTGACACCATATATTTT.

DNA for the CDR3: TGCGCCAGCAGCGTAATCGATGCTCGCGGGGGAGGGTATTTT. This gives the protein CASSVIDARGGGYF. The V gene is TRBV5-1, the J gene TRBJ2-3, with 7 bases lining up with TRBD2. Trimming removed 4 bases from V and 14 bases from J; junction bases left unmatched: 16. The CDR3 is 14 residues long. CDR1 SGHRS and CDR2 YFSETQ come from the germline V gene.

This clone was detected only once. The chain carries TRBV3-1 (or the pseudogene TRBV3-2) and TRBJ1-3; 7 bases fit TRBD1. J lost 3 bases, V lost 5 bases, and 10 bases had no gene match. This CDR3 is 16 amino acids long. CDR1 is LGHDT and CDR2 is YNNKEL in the germline V gene (reference sequence). CDR3 in DNA: TGTGCCAGCAGCGAAACAGGGGTTTTCGGTGGAAACACCATATATTTT. Its protein is CASSETGVFGGNTIYF.

This chain connects TRBV4-2 to TRBJ1-2; TRBD1 agrees at 9 bases. CDR1 is LGHNA and CDR2 is YNFKEQ in the germline V gene. The CDR3 loop spans 16 amino acids. J was trimmed by 8 bases and V by 0 bases; bases with no gene match: 10. The CDR3 DNA is TGTGCCAGCAGCCAAGATCGCACAGGGGGCGCAGGGGGCTACACCTTC. Protein: CASSQDRTGGAGGYTF.

The chain joins TRBV7-9 to TRBJ1-1; the D gene is possibly TRBD1 (6 bases). The germline V gene has CDR1 SEHNR and CDR2 FQNEAQ (reference sequence). Between the trimmed V and J ends, which lost 4 bases and 8 bases, there was a span of 11 bases. The CDR3 has 12 amino acids. The CDR3 loop reads CASSYPTGEAFF. The CDR3 DNA sequence: TGTGCCAGCAGCTACCCGACAGGAGAAGCTTTCTTT.

On this clone itself: Distinct nucleotide sequences in the sample also encode this CDR3. The V call is TRBV27, the J call TRBJ1-1; 8 bases match TRBD1. Germline lookup yields CDR1 MNHEY and CDR2 SMNVEV (reference sequence). The V and J ends lost 2 bases and 5 bases, in that order; junction bases with no gene match: 1. This CDR3 has 13 amino acids. The DNA of the CDR3 is TGTGCCAGCAGTTTAACAGGGGGGACTGAAGCTTTCTTT. It is translated as CASSLTGGTEAFF.

This clone was found once. The rearrangement links TRBV11-2 to TRBJ1-2, with 11 bases that match TRBD1. Germline-derived CDR1 and CDR2 are SGHAT and FQNNGV. The CDR3 consists of 17 residues. V lost 4 bases, J lost 5 bases, and 12 bases stayed unmatched. CDR3 nucleotides: TGTGCCAGCAGCTCAGGGACAGGGGGAGTGTCTGGATATGGCTACACCTTC. Its translation is CASSSGTGGVSGYGYTF.

This chain connects TRBV5-1 to TRBJ1-2, with no clear D. The CDR3 loop spans 14 amino acids. The germline gives CDR1 SGHRS, CDR2 YFSETQ. Trimming removed 6 bases at V and 2 bases at J, with 14 bases between. The CDR3, as DNA: TGCGCCAGCACGCCTCTCGCGGGAAACTATGGCTACACCTTC. Protein: CASTPLAGNYGYTF.

This chain uses TRBV10-3 with TRBJ1-1; TRBD1 is a possible D gene (6 bases). Per the germline V gene, CDR1 is ENHRY and CDR2 is SYGVKD. The CDR3 length is 15 residues. Trimming removed 7 bases from V and 1 base from J, with 16 bases in between. CDR3 bases: TGTGCCATCAAGCAGGGGCTGCCCACGAACACTGAAGCTTTCTTT. Translated, it gives CAIKQGLPTNTEAFF.

DNA of the CDR3: TGCAGCGCAGCCCGGGGGTTAAGCTCCTACAATGAGCAGTTCTTC. Translation: CSAARGLSSYNEQFF. This chain joins TRBV29-1 and TRBJ2-1; D possibly corresponds to TRBD2 (6 bases). With 7 bases removed from V and 0 bases from J, the gap between germline ends came to 16 bases. CDR1 is SQVTM and CDR2 is ANQGSEA in the germline V gene. The CDR3 has 15 amino acids.

V gene TRBV5-1 combines with J gene TRBJ1-2; D is perhaps TRBD1 (5 bases). Trimming stripped 7 bases from V and 0 bases from J, with 22 bases between. This CDR3 has 17 amino acids. Germline CDR1 and CDR2: SGHRS and YFSETQ. CDR3 sequence: CASARGGSAPANYGYTF. The DNA of the CDR3 is TGCGCCAGCGCCCGCGGGGGTAGTGCACCAGCTAACTATGGCTACACCTTC.

The chain couples TRBV9 to TRBJ1-1; tentative D call: TRBD1 (5 bases). V was trimmed by 4 bases and J by 7 bases, leaving 14 bases between them. The CDR3 consists of 13 residues. Germline CDR1 and CDR2: SGDLS and YYNGEE. The CDR3: CASSTGRGLEAFF. As DNA, the CDR3 is TGTGCCAGCAGCACCGGGCGGGGCCTTGAAGCTTTCTTT.

The chain couples TRBV3-1 (or the pseudogene TRBV3-2) to TRBJ2-7; D is unclear. Germline assignment: CDR1 LGHDT and CDR2 YNNKEL (reference sequence). The CDR3 consists of 15 residues. V dropped 6 bases and J dropped 0 bases, with 15 bases sitting between them. CDR3 in amino acids: CASRAPGGSSYEQYF. CDR3 bases: TGTGCCAGCAGGGCCCCCGGCGGTAGCTCCTACGAGCAGTACTTC.